Listed here are 17 T cell receptor beta chains from one sample, sequenced in a study of beta chain features in type 1 diabetes. Whole-study findings and limits: Moderate yet significant TCRB CDR3 shortening was seen in Type 1 diabetes patients in all four CD4+ subsets.

Their cognate antigens are unknown. Sequenced material consisted of expressed TCRB transcripts (all of the isolated RNA was reverse transcribed). The table came from immunoSEQ multiplex PCR; TCRdb's copy has only in-frame clones and leaves some out. The table includes fewer than 450,000 clones, roughly 13% detected once. Sequencing was performed on naive CD4+ T cells from blood. The receptor set was obtained from a woman aged 18-29 years with type 1 diabetes.

This clone was counted a few times. In DNA form, the CDR3 reads TGTGCCAGCAGCCCCGGGACAGGGGGAGAGCAGTACTTC. This gives the protein CASSPGTGGEQYF. The chain has TRBV11-2 and TRBJ2-7, with TRBD1 matching 11 bases. Germline V lookup: CDR1 SGHAT, CDR2 FQNNGV. J gave up 7 bases and V 5 bases, and 4 bases lay outside the gene matches. The CDR3 totals 13 residues.

The genes are TRBV6-5 and TRBJ2-1, with D perhaps matching TRBD1 (6 bases). Germline lookup yields CDR1 MNHEY and CDR2 SVGAGI. The CDR3 is 15 amino acids. The V end was cut by 5 bases, the J end by 3 bases, with 14 bases between. The CDR3 DNA sequence: TGTGCCAGCAGTGTTACAGGGAGAATCTACAATGAGCAGTTCTTC. Translation: CASSVTGRIYNEQFF.

In its sample, this clone was seen a few times. The chain uses TRBV19 and TRBJ1-1; the D gene is possibly TRBD1 (6 bases). V lost 6 bases, J lost 8 bases, and 16 bases lay in between. Germline V gene sequence: CDR1 LNHDA, CDR2 SQIVND (reference sequence). The CDR3 loop spans 13 amino acids. As DNA, the CDR3 is TGTGCCAGTAGCCCTACCGGGACACGGGAAGCTTTCTTT. Translated, it gives CASSPTGTREAFF.

This clone was found a few times. The chain combines TRBV6-5 with TRBJ2-3, with 9 bases matching TRBD2. V trimming: 2 bases; J trimming: 4 bases; junction bases outside the gene matches: 4. Germline values: CDR1 MNHEY, CDR2 SVGAGI. This CDR3 spans 15 amino acids. CDR3 DNA sequence: TGTGCCAGCAGTTACGGGCTAGCGGGATCAGATACGCAGTATTTT. It is translated as CASSYGLAGSDTQYF.

This clone was picked up a small number of times. The chain uses TRBV6-5 and TRBJ2-1; D is possibly TRBD2 (5 bases). V lost 2 bases and J lost 6, with 14 bases in between. Germline loops: CDR1 MNHEY, CDR2 SVGAGI. This CDR3 is 15 amino acids long. For the CDR3, the DNA is TGTGCCAGCAGTTACCCCGGGATAAGGAGCAATGAGCAGTTCTTC. Translated, it gives CASSYPGIRSNEQFF.

This clone was detected only a few times. The chain employs TRBV5-1 and TRBJ2-1, with TRBD1 matching 7 bases. The germline V gene encodes CDR1 SGHRS and CDR2 YFSETQ. The V gene end was trimmed by 4 bases and the J gene end by 11 bases; junction bases not matched to a gene: 18. The CDR3 consists of 16 residues. The CDR3 protein is CASSPSYGTVGLQQFF. CDR3 DNA: TGCGCCAGCAGCCCTTCCTATGGGACAGTTGGGCTACAGCAGTTCTTC. Supplemented by reference TRBV5-1 and TRBJ2-1, the full variable domain reads KAGVTQTPRYLIKTRGQQVTLSCSPISGHRSVSWYQQTPGQGLQFLFEYFSETQRNKGNFPGRFSGRQFSNSRSEMNVSTLELGDSALYLCASSPSYGTVGLQQFFGPGTRLTVL.

V is TRBV2 and J is TRBJ2-2, with TRBD2 identical over 7 bases. This CDR3 spans 16 amino acids. CDR1 is SNHLY and CDR2 is FYNNEI in the germline V gene. V shed 7 bases, J shed 0 bases, and the junction held 8 bases outside the gene matches. Written as DNA, the CDR3 is TGTGCCAGCACCAAACTAGCGTCTCCGAACACCGGGGAGCTGTTTTTT. Its translation: CASTKLASPNTGELFF.

V is TRBV5-1 and J is TRBJ1-1; D not certain. The CDR3 runs to 14 residues. Germline CDR1 and CDR2: SGHRS and YFSETQ. Deletions cut 4 bases from V and 7 bases from J, with 17 bases between. CDR3 sequence reads: CASSPFSVRDEAFF. The DNA of the CDR3 is TGCGCCAGCAGCCCATTTTCGGTACGGGATGAAGCTTTCTTT.

The V and J genes are TRBV14 and TRBJ1-2; possible D gene TRBD1, 6 bases. The V end was cut by 3 bases, the J end by 7 bases, with 12 bases between. Germline loops: CDR1 SGHDN, CDR2 FVKESK. The CDR3 sequence is 13 residues long. The CDR3 protein is CASSHYRVTGYTF. The CDR3 DNA sequence: TGTGCCAGCAGCCATTACAGGGTTACTGGCTACACCTTC.

This clone has a handful of counts. V usage is TRBV11-2 and J usage is TRBJ2-5; 8 bases map to TRBD1. Per germline, CDR1 SGHAT and CDR2 FQNNGV. The V gene end was trimmed by 1 base and the J gene end by 4 bases; junction bases not matched to a gene: 11. The CDR3 contains 17 residues. The CDR3 DNA reads as TGTGCCAGCAGCTTAGCCCCTTTATGGCAGGGGGCAGAGACCCAGTACTTC. Protein sequence: CASSLAPLWQGAETQYF. Together with reference TRBV11-2 and TRBJ2-5, the CDR3 gives the full variable domain: EAGVAQSPRYKIIEKRQSVAFWCNPISGHATLYWYQQILGQGPKLLIQFQNNGVVDDSQLPKDRFSAERLKGVDSTLKIQPAKLEDSAVYLCASSLAPLWQGAETQYFGPGTRLLVL.

This clone turned up a few times. The rearrangement uses TRBV30 and TRBJ2-1, with 12 bases that match TRBD2. CDR1 is GTSNPN, CDR2 SVGIG, per germline (reference sequence). With 7 bases clipped from V and 7 bases from J, the junction kept 5 bases outside the gene matches. The CDR3 length is 13 residues. CDR3 in DNA: TGTGCCTCCGGACTAGCGGGACGAAATGAGCAGTTCTTC. It translates to CASGLAGRNEQFF.

This clone turned up a few times. The chain carries TRBV15 and TRBJ2-2; 11 positions agree with TRBD2. Unmatched junction bases numbered 18, after V lost 2 bases and J lost 7 bases. Germline CDR1 is LNHNV and CDR2 is YYDKDF (reference sequence). The CDR3 is 20 residues long. CDR3 bases: TGTGCCACCAGCAGACAGGGGACTAGCGGAGCTCTAGCGGGGATCGGGGAGCTGTTTTTT. Translation gives CATSRQGTSGALAGIGELFF.

This clone was seen only a few times. The J gene is TRBJ2-7, the V gene TRBV30; 9 bases agree with TRBD2. This CDR3 region has 14 residues. J lost 1 base, V lost 3 bases, and 4 bases had no gene match. The germline CDR1 and CDR2 sequences are GTSNPN and SVGIG (reference sequence). DNA for the CDR3: TGTGCCTGGAGGTTAGCGGGAGCATCCTACGAGCAGTACTTC. Translating gives CAWRLAGASYEQYF.

The V and J genes are TRBV7-9 and TRBJ1-5; 7 positions match TRBD1. The V and J ends lost 5 bases and 2 bases, in that order; junction bases with no gene match: 9. Germline values: CDR1 SEHNR, CDR2 FQNEAQ (reference sequence). CDR3 length equals 16 residues. In nucleotides, the CDR3 is TGTGCCAGCAGCCCACAATCAACAGGGGGCAATCAGCCCCAGCATTTT. Translation gives CASSPQSTGGNQPQHF. Supplemented by reference TRBV7-9 and TRBJ1-5, the full variable domain reads DTGVSQNPRHKITKRGQNVTFRCDPISEHNRLYWYRQTLGQGPEFLTYFQNEAQLEKSRLLSDRFSAERPKGSFSTLEIQRTEQGDSAMYLCASSPQSTGGNQPQHFGDGTRLSIL.

The sample holds a few counts of this clone. This chain connects TRBV7-9 to TRBJ2-1; 10 positions agree with TRBD2. The V segment lost 4 bases and the J segment 7 bases; nucleotides outside the gene matches: 10. The CDR3 runs to 16 residues. The germline V gene has CDR1 SEHNR and CDR2 FQNEAQ (reference sequence). Here the CDR3 reads CASSSPLAGNRNEQFF. The CDR3 DNA reads as TGTGCCAGCAGCTCACCACTAGCGGGAAATAGGAATGAGCAGTTCTTC. The full variable domain, in which reference TRBV7-9 and TRBJ2-1 provide the parts outside the CDR3, is DTGVSQNPRHKITKRGQNVTFRCDPISEHNRLYWYRQTLGQGPEFLTYFQNEAQLEKSRLLSDRFSAERPKGSFSTLEIQRTEQGDSAMYLCASSSPLAGNRNEQFFGPGTRLTVL.

Only a few counts were recorded for this clone. The chain has TRBV4-1 and TRBJ2-4; 7 nucleotides agree with TRBD2. V was pared by 0 bases and J by 6 bases, with 8 bases of the junction left unmatched. CDR1 MGHRA and CDR2 YSYEKL come from the germline V gene. The CDR3 has 16 amino acids. CDR3 in DNA: TGCGCCAGCAGCCAAGATGGAGGGACTATTGTAAACATTCAGTACTTC. Translation: CASSQDGGTIVNIQYF.

The chain is built from TRBV6-5 and TRBJ1-2, with 7 bases lining up with TRBD1. The CDR3 spans 14 residues. V shed 1 base, J shed 8 bases, and the junction held 7 bases outside the gene matches. Germline V lookup: CDR1 MNHEY, CDR2 SVGAGI. The CDR3: CASSYLEGARGYTF. The CDR3 nucleotides are TGTGCCAGCAGTTACTTAGAGGGGGCAAGAGGCTACACCTTC.